This TCR beta chain was sequenced in a study of radiotherapy plus CTLA-4 blockade in lung cancer. Alongside CTLA-4 blockade with ipilimumab, patients with chemo-refractory metastatic non-small-cell lung cancer received focal radiation. Sequenced by immunoSEQ multiplex PCR; TCRdb stores in-frame clones only, minus some. The sample consists of about 19,000 clones, approximately 85% of them appearing once. J gave up 3 bases and V 1 base, and 5 bases lay outside the gene matches. Germline assignment: CDR1 SQVTM and CDR2 ANQGSEA. The CDR3 is made up of 15 amino acids. The V and J genes are TRBV29-1 and TRBJ2-1, with TRBD2 matching 8 bases. This sample comprised peripheral blood, obtained from a patient treated with radiotherapy plus ipilimumab. The sequence came from a human donor with non-small cell lung cancer whose response to radiotherapy plus ipilimumab could not be evaluated. CDR3 in DNA: TGCAGCGTTGAAGGGAGCGGGAGAAACTACAATGAGCAGTTCTTC. This codes for CSVEGSGRNYNEQFF.